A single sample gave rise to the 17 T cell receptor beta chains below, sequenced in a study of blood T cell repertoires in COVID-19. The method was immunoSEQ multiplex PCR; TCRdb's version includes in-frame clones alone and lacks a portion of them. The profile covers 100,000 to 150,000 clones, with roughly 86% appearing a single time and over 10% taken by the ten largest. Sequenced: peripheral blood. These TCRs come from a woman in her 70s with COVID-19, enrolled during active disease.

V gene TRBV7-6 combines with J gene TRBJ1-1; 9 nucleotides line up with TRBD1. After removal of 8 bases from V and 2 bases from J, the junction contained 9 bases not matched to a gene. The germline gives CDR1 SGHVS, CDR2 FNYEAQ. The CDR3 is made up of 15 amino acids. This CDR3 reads CASGKQGAGNTEAFF. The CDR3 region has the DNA TGTGCCAGCGGAAAACAGGGGGCAGGAAACACTGAAGCTTTCTTT.

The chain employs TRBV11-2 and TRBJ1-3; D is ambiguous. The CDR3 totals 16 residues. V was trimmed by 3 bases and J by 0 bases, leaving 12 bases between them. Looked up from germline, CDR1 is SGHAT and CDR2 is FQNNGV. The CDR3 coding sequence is TGTGCCAGCAGCTTCCGGGGAGCGGACTCTGGAAACACCATATATTTT. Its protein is CASSFRGADSGNTIYF.

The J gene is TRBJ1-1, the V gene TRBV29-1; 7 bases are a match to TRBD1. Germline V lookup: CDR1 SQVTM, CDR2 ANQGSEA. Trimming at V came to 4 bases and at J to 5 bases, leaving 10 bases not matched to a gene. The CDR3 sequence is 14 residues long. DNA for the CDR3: TGCAGCGTTGTAGGGGGCAAAGGGAGTACTGAAGCTTTCTTT. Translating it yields CSVVGGKGSTEAFF.

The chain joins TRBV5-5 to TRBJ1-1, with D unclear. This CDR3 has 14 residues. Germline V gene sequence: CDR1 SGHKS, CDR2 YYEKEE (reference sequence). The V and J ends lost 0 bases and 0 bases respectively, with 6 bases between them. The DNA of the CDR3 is TGTGCCAGCAGCTTGGTGAGCATGAACACTGAAGCTTTCTTT. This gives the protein CASSLVSMNTEAFF.

CDR3 amino acids: CCFGGPGGGETQYF. DNA for the CDR3: TGCTGCTTTGGGGGACCGGGGGGGGGAGAGACCCAGTACTTC. This chain links TRBV29-1 with TRBJ2-5; 8 positions match TRBD2. There are 14 residues in the CDR3. Germline CDR1 reads SQVTM; CDR2 reads ANQGSEA.

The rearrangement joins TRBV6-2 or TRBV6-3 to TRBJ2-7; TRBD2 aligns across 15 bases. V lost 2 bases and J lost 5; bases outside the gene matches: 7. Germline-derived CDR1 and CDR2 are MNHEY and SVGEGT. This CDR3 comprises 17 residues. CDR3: CASSYPRTSGGADEQYF. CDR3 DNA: TGTGCCAGCAGTTACCCTAGGACTAGCGGGGGGGCGGACGAGCAGTACTTC.

CDR3 region: CASSSGQRLNEQFF. The DNA of the CDR3 is TGTGCCAGTAGTTCCGGACAGCGTTTGAATGAGCAGTTCTTC. This rearrangement joins TRBV19 to TRBJ2-1, with D possibly matching TRBD1 (6 bases). V lost 5 bases and J lost 7, with 15 bases in between. The CDR3 is 14 amino acids. CDR1 LNHDA and CDR2 SQIVND come from the germline V gene (reference sequence).

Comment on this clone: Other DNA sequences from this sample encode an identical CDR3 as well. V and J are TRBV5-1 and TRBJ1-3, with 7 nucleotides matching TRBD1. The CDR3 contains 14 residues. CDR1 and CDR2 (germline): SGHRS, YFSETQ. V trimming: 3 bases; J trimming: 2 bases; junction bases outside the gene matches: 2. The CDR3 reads CASSSRGTGNTIYF. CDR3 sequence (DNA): TGCGCCAGCAGCTCCAGGGGGACTGGAAACACCATATATTTT.

The CDR3 DNA reads as TGCAGCGTTGGGCCTAGGACTGGAAACACCATATATTTT. The encoded protein is CSVGPRTGNTIYF. The chain uses TRBV29-1 and TRBJ1-3; D call uncertain. Germline lookup yields CDR1 SQVTM and CDR2 ANQGSEA. Between the trimmed V and J ends, which lost 4 bases and 2 bases, there was a span of 9 bases. This CDR3 is 13 amino acids long.

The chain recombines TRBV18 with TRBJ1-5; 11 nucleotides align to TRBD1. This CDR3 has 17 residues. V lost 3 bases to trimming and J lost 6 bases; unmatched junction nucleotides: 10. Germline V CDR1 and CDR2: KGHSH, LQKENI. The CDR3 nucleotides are TGTGCCAGCTCACCCGTGATGCGGACAGGGGGCAGTCAGCCCCAGCATTTT. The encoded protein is CASSPVMRTGGSQPQHF.

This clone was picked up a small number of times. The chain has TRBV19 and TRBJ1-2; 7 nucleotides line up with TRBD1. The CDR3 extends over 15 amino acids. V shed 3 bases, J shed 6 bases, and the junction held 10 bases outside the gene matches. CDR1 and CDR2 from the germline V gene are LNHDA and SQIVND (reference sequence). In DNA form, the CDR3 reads TGTGCCAGTAGTATTCGACAGGGAAGGTTGGATGGCTACACCTTC. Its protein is CASSIRQGRLDGYTF.

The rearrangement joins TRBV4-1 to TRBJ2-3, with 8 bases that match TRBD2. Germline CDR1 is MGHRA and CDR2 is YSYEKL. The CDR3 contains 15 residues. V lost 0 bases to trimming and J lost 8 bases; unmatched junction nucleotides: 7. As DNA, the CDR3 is TGCGCCAGCAGCCAAGAGGAGACTAGCGTCGCTACGCAGTATTTT. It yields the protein CASSQEETSVATQYF.

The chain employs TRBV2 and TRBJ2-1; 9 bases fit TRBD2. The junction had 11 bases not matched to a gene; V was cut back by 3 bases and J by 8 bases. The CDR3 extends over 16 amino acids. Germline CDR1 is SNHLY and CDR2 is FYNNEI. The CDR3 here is CASSEDSGGHWDEQFF. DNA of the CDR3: TGTGCCAGCAGTGAGGATAGCGGGGGTCATTGGGATGAGCAGTTCTTC. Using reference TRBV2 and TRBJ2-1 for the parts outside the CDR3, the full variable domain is EPEVTQTPSHQVTQMGQEVILRCVPISNHLYFYWYRQILGQKVEFLVSFYNNEISEKSEIFDDQFSVERPDGSNFTLKIRSTKLEDSAMYFCASSEDSGGHWDEQFFGPGTRLTVL.

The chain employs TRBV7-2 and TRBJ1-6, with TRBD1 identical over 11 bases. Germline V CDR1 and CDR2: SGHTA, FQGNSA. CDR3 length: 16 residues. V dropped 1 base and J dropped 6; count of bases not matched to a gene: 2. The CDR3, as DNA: TGTGCCAGCAGCTTAGTCGGGACAGGGGGTAATTCACCCCTCCACTTT. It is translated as CASSLVGTGGNSPLHF.

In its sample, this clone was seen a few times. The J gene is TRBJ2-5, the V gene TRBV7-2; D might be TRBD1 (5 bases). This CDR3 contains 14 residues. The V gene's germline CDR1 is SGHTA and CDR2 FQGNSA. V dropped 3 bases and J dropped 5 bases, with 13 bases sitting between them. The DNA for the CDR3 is TGTGCCAGCAGCTTGGGGTCTGCAGGGGAGACCCAGTACTTC. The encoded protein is CASSLGSAGETQYF.

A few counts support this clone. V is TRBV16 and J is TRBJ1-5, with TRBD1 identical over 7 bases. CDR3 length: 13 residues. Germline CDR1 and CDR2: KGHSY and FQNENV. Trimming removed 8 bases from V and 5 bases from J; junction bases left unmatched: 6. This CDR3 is CASGTGVDQPQHF. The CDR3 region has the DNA TGTGCCAGCGGAACAGGGGTTGATCAGCCCCAGCATTTT.

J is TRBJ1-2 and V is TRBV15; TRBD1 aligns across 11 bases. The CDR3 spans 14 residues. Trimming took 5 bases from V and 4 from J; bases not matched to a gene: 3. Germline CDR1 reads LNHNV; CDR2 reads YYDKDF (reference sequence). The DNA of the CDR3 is TGTGCCACCAGCCAAGGGACAGGGGGCTATGGCTACACCTTC. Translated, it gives CATSQGTGGYGYTF.